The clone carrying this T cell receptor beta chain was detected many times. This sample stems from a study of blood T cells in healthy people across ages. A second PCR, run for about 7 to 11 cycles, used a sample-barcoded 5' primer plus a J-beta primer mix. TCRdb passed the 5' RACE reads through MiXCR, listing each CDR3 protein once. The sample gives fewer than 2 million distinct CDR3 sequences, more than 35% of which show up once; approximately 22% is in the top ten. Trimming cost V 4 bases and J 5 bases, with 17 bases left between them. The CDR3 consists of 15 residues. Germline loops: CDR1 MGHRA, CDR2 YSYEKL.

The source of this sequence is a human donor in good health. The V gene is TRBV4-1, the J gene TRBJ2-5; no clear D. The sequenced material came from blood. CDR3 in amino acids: CASSLATQMGETQYF. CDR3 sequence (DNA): TGCGCCAGCAGCCTTGCGACCCAAATGGGGGAGACCCAGTACTTC.